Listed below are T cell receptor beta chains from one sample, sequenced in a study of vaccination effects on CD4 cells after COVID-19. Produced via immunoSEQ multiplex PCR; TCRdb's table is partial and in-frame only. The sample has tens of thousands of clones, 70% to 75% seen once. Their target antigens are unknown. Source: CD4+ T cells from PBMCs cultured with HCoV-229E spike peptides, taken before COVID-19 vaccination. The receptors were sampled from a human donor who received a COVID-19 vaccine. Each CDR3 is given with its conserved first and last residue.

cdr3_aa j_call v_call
CASSGGLMNTEAFF TRBJ1-1 TRBV18
CASSLTVNYGYTF TRBJ1-2 TRBV5-1
CASSSRDVKTQYF TRBJ2-5 TRBV19
CASSLGGGRSNQPQHF TRBJ1-5 TRBV5-1
CASSQDMVANYGYTF TRBJ1-2 TRBV4-1
CASSLDRWYSGANVLTF TRBJ2-6 TRBV5-1
CASSQGAGGSVGEQFF TRBJ2-1 TRBV3-1/TRBV3-2
CASSVGPSGVTDTQYF TRBJ2-3 TRBV9
CASSQDRHGDGIVNEQFF TRBJ2-1 TRBV4-1
CASSTNSAGNRRTDTQYF TRBJ2-3 TRBV19
CASSQGQGETQYF TRBJ2-5 TRBV5-1
CASSQESWTGGQETQYF TRBJ2-5 TRBV4-1
CASSLWDIDNSPLHF TRBJ1-6 TRBV28
CAWSEDRGIYGYTF TRBJ1-2 TRBV30
CASSPGLAGGDEQFF TRBJ2-1 TRBV18
CASSLQSPANTGELFF TRBJ2-2 TRBV27
CASSVDPIRGSTEAFF TRBJ1-1 TRBV9
CASSSAGNGYGYTF TRBJ1-2 TRBV5-4